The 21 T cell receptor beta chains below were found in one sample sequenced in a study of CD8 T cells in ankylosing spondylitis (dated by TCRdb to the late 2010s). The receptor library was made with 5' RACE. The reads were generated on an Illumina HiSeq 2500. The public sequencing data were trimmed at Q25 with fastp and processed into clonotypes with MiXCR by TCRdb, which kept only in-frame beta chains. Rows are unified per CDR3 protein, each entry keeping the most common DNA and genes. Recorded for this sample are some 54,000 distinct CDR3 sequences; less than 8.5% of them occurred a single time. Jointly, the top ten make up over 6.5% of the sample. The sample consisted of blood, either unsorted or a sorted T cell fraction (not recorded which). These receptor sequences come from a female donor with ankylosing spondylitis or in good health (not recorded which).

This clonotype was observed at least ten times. CDR3 protein: CSARAGTGNSEQFF. CDR3 nucleotides: TGCAGTGCTAGAGCGGGAACAGGGAACAGTGAGCAGTTCTTC. The V gene is TRBV20-1, the J gene TRBJ2-1, with a weak D call TRBD1 (6 bases). Germline CDR1 reads DFQATT; CDR2 reads SNEGSKA (reference sequence). Trimming cost V 1 base and J 9 bases, with 16 bases left between them. This CDR3 has 14 amino acids.

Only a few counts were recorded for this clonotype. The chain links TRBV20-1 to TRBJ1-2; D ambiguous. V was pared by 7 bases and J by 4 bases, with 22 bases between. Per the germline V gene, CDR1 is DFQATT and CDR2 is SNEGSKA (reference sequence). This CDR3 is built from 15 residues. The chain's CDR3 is CSVSVQAPGSYGYTF. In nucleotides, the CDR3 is TGCAGTGTCTCCGTCCAGGCCCCGGGTTCCTATGGCTACACCTTC.

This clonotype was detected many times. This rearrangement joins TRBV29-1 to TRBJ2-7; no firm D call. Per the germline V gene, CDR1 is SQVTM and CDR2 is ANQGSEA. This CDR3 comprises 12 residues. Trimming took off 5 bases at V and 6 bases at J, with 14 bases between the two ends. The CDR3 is CSVRPGLSEQYF. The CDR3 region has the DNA TGCAGCGTTCGACCCGGGCTCAGCGAGCAGTACTTC.

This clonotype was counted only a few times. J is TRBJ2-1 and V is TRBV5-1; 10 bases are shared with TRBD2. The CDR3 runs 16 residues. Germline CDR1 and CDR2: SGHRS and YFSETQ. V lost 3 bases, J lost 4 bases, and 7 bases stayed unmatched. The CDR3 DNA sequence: TGCGCCAGCAGCTACTCGACTAGCGGGCAATACAATGAGCAGTTCTTC. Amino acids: CASSYSTSGQYNEQFF. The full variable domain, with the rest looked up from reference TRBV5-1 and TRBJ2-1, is KAGVTQTPRYLIKTRGQQVTLSCSPISGHRSVSWYQQTPGQGLQFLFEYFSETQRNKGNFPGRFSGRQFSNSRSEMNVSTLELGDSALYLCASSYSTSGQYNEQFFGPGTRLTVL.

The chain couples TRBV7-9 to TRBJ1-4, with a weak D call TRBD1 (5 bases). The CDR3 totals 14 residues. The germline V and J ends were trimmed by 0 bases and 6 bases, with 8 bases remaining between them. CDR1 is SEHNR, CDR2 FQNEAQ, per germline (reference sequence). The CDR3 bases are TGTGCCAGCAGCTTAGCCAGGGAGGATGAAAAACTGTTTTTT. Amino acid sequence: CASSLAREDEKLFF.

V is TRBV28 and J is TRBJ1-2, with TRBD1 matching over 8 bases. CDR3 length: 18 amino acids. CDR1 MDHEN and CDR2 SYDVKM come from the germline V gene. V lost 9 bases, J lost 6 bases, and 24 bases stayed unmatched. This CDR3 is CARGRGQQGVGIENGYTF. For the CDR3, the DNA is TGTGCCAGGGGCCGCGGACAACAGGGGGTAGGCATAGAAAATGGCTACACCTTC.

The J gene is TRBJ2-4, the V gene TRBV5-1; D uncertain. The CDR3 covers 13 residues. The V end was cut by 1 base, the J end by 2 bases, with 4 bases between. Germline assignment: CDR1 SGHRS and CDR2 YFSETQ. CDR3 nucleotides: TGCGCCAGCAGCTTGAATACCAAAAACATTCAGTACTTC. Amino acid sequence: CASSLNTKNIQYF.

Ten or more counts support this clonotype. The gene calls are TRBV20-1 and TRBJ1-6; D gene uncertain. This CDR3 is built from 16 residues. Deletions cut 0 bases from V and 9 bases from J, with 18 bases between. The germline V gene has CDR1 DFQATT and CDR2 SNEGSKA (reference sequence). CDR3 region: CSARDYSHPGVSPLHF. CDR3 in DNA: TGCAGTGCTAGAGATTATTCTCACCCAGGAGTTTCACCCCTCCACTTT.

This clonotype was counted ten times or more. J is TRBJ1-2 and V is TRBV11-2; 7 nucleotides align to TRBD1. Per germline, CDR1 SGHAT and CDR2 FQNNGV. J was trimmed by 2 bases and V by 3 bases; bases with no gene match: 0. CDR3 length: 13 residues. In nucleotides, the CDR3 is TGTGCCAGCAGCTTGGACAGGAACTATGGCTACACCTTC. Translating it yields CASSLDRNYGYTF.

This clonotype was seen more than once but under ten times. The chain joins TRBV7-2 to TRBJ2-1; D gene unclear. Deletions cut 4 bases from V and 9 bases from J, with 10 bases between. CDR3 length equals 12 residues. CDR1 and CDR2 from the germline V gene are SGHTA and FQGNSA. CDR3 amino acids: CASSSRVIEQFF. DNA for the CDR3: TGTGCCAGCAGCTCTAGAGTCATTGAGCAGTTCTTC.

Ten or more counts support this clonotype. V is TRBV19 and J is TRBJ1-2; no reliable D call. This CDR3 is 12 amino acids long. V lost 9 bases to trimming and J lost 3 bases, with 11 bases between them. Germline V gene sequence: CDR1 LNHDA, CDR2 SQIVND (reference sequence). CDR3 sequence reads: CASRRVDYGYTF. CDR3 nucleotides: TGTGCCAGCCGAAGGGTGGACTATGGCTACACCTTC.

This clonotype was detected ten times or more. CDR3 coding DNA: TGCAGTGCCCCCGGAGTGGCGAACACTGAAGCTTTCTTT. Its translation: CSAPGVANTEAFF. The chain employs TRBV20-1 and TRBJ1-1; D is unclear. There are 13 residues in the CDR3. The germline CDR1 and CDR2 sequences are DFQATT and SNEGSKA (reference sequence). V lost 6 bases and J lost 1, with 12 bases in between.

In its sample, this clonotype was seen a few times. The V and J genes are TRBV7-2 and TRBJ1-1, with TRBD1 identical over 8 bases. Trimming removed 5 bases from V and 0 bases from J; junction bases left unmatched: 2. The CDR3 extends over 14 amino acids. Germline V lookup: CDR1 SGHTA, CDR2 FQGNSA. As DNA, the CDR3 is TGTGCCAGCAGCCGACAGGGGATGAACACTGAAGCTTTCTTT. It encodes CASSRQGMNTEAFF.

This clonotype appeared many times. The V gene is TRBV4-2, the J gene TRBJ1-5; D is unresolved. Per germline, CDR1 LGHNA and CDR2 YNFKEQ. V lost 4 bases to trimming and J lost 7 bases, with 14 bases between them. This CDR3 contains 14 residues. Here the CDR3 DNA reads TGTGCCAGCAGCCTTCTTCTAGGAACCCAGCCCCAGCATTTT. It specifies CASSLLLGTQPQHF.

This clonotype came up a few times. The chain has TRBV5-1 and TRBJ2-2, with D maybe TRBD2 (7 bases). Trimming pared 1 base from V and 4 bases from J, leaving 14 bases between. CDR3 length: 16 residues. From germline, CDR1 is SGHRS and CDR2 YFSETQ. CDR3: CASSLSRGQSTGELFF. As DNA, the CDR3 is TGCGCCAGCAGCTTGTCGCGGGGGCAAAGCACCGGGGAGCTGTTTTTT.

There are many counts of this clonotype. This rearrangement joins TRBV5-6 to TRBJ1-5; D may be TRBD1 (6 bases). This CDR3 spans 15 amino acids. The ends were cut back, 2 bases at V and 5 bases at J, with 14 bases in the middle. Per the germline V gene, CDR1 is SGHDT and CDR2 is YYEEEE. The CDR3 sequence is CASSLRGASDQPQHF. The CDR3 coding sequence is TGTGCCAGCAGCTTACGGGGGGCTTCAGATCAGCCCCAGCATTTT.

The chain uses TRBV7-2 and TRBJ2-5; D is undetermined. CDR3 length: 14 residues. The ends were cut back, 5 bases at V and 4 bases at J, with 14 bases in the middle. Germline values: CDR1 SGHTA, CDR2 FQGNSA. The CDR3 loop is CASSPRGRRETQYF. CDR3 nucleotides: TGTGCCAGCAGCCCCCGTGGACGCCGAGAGACCCAGTACTTC. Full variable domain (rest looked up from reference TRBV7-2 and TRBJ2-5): GAGVSQSPSNKVTEKGKDVELRCDPISGHTALYWYRQSLGQGLEFLIYFQGNSAPDKSGLPSDRFSAERTGGSVSTLTIQRTQQEDSAVYLCASSPRGRRETQYFGPGTRLLVL.

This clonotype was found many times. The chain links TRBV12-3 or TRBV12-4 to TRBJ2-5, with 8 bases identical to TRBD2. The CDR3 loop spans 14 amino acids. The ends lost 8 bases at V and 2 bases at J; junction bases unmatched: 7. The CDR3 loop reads CASSIAGPQETQYF. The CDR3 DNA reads TGTGCCAGCTCGATAGCGGGGCCTCAAGAGACCCAGTACTTC.

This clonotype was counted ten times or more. Written as DNA, the CDR3 is TGCGCCAGCAGCTTGGGGGGCAGGGCAGATACGCAGTATTTT. It encodes CASSLGGRADTQYF. The rearrangement links TRBV5-1 to TRBJ2-3; TRBD1 might be the D (5 bases). Trimming left V 0 bases short and J 4 bases short, with 9 bases between. This CDR3 comprises 14 residues. Germline V gene sequence: CDR1 SGHRS, CDR2 YFSETQ.

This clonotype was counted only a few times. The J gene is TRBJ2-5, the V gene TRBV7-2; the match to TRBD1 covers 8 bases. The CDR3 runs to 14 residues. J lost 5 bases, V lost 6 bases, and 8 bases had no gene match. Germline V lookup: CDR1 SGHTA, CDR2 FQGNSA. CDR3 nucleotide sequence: TGTGCCAGCAGTAGCCTGACAGGGGACGAGACCCAGTACTTC. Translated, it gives CASSSLTGDETQYF.

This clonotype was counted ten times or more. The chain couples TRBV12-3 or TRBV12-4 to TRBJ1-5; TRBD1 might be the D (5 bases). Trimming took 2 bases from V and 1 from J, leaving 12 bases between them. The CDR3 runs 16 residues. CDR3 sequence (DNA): TGTGCCAGCAGTTTACAGACAGTACGGAGCAATCAGCCCCAGCATTTT. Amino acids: CASSLQTVRSNQPQHF.